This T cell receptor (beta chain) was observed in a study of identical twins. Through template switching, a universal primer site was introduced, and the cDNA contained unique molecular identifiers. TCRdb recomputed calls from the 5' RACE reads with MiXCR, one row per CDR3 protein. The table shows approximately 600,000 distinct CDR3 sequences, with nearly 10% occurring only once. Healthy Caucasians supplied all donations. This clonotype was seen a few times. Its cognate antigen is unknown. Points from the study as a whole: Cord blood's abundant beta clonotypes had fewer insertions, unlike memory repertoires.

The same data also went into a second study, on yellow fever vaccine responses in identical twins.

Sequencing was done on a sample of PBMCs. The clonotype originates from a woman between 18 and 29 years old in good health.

The CDR3 bases are TGCGCCAGCAGCCAAGATATAGAGGTGAACACCGGGGAGCTGTTTTTT. Translation: CASSQDIEVNTGELFF. The genes are TRBV4-3 and TRBJ2-2; D not resolved. V was cut by 0 bases and J by 1 base, with 9 bases left in between. Germline V lookup: CDR1 LGHNA, CDR2 YSLEER. The CDR3 is 16 amino acids.